These 3 T cell receptor beta chains originate from one sample sequenced in a study of regulatory T cells in long-lasting Graves disease (dated by TCRdb to about 2021). Library method: multiplex PCR. TCRdb shows the sequencer as Illumina HiSeq 4000. To build TCR beta libraries, CDR3 regions were amplified by Arm-PCR using iRepertoire HTBI primers. TCRdb applied fastp at Q25 and MiXCR to the public reads, then kept only in-frame beta chains. Entries are consolidated by CDR3 protein sequence, retaining the most common genes and DNA. The sample table lists around 360,000 distinct CDR3 sequences, 15% to 20% of them with a count of one. Roughly 21% of the sample rests with the top ten. Interpreted using the paper, the time point label stands for: newly diagnosed GD, antithyroid drugs for less than 3 months. RNA was extracted from PBMCs in TRIzol for both TCR sequencing and RNA sequencing. The same specimen was also included in a second study, on T cells in Graves' hyperthyroidism and ophthalmopathy.

Sequencing used peripheral blood mononuclear cells (PBMCs), obtained at new diagnosis, from a patient treated with antithyroid drugs. These receptors were taken from a woman in her late teens or twenties with Graves disease. Donor details come from another sample of the same person, matched by shared clones.

The chain uses TRBV19 and TRBJ1-2, with D perhaps matching TRBD1 (5 bases). Germline-derived CDR1 and CDR2 are LNHDA and SQIVND (reference sequence). Trimming cost V 8 bases and J 5 bases, with 15 bases left between them. The CDR3 has 13 residues. The CDR3 protein is CASSYDSEYGYTF. CDR3 DNA: TGTGCCAGTTCCTATGACAGCGAGTATGGCTACACCTTC.

Comment on this clonotype: This may stem from a read error, because a much larger clone lies one nucleotide away. The chain combines TRBV20-1 with TRBJ2-7, with D tentatively TRBD1 (8 bases). Germline assignment: CDR1 DFQATT and CDR2 SNEGSKA (reference sequence). This CDR3 has 16 amino acids. The V end lost 1 base, the J end lost 2 bases, and 18 bases lay between the germline ends. The CDR3 loop reads CSARAYRGGATYEQYF. The CDR3 DNA sequence: TGCAGTGCTAGAGCCTACAGGGGGGGGGCCACCTACGAGCAGTACTTC.

This clonotype was observed a handful of times. The J gene is TRBJ1-4, the V gene TRBV7-9; D gene ambiguous. The CDR3 is 17 residues long. Trimming stripped 6 bases from V and 0 bases from J, with 17 bases between. Germline V gene data show CDR1 as SEHNR and CDR2 as FQNEAQ (reference sequence). The DNA for the CDR3 is TGTGCCAGCAGTTCTACCGGGCTAATTGCAACTAATGAAAAACTGTTTTTT. Translated, it gives CASSSTGLIATNEKLFF. The entire variable domain, with the rest obtained from reference TRBV7-9 and TRBJ1-4, is as follows: DTGVSQNPRHKITKRGQNVTFRCDPISEHNRLYWYRQTLGQGPEFLTYFQNEAQLEKSRLLSDRFSAERPKGSFSTLEIQRTEQGDSAMYLCASSSTGLIATNEKLFFGSGTQLSVL.